A selection of T cell receptor beta chains follows, all from one sample in a study of cytomegalovirus exposure and HLA in healthy donors. The table came from immunoSEQ multiplex PCR; TCRdb's copy has only in-frame clones and leaves some out. The table includes under 130,000 clones, around 87% detected once. Source material: PBMCs. All receptors come from a woman under 30 in good health and CMV-seropositive. Both conserved end residues are part of each CDR3. The D gene is left open where the match is weak. Where a row states a size, it is once, few, many or the class of an expanded clone; other rows omit it.

J	V	D	length	size	DNA	CDR3
TRBJ2-7	TRBV5-8	NA	15	NA	TGTGCCAGCAGCGTCCTGCGGAGGAGCTCCTACGAGCAGTACTTC	CASSVLRRSSYEQYF
TRBJ1-1	TRBV28	NA	17	NA	TGTGCCAGCAGCGACTCGACAGGCCGATCAGGGCCGGGTGAAGCTTTCTTT	CASSDSTGRSGPGEAFF
TRBJ1-2	TRBV28	NA	12	NA	TGTGCCAGCAGGGCCCGGACTGGGGGCTACACCTTC	CASRARTGGYTF
TRBJ1-2	TRBV6-1	TRBD1	13	NA	TGTGCCAGCACCCAACCAGGGGGCTATGGCTACACCTTC	CASTQPGGYGYTF
TRBJ2-1	TRBV27	TRBD1	15	NA	TGTGCCAGCAGTTTTGACAGGGGGCTGTACAATGAGCAGTTCTTC	CASSFDRGLYNEQFF
TRBJ2-1	TRBV6-1	NA	11	NA	TGTGCCAGCAGTGTACAGGGGACTCAGTTCTTC	CASSVQGTQFF
TRBJ2-7	TRBV10-3	TRBD1	14	NA	TGTGCCATCAGGGGACAGGGGAGCGCCTACGAGCAGTACTTC	CAIRGQGSAYEQYF
TRBJ2-1	TRBV9	NA	15	few	TGTGCCAGCAGCGTAGCTACAGTAGCCTACAATGAGCAGTTCTTC	CASSVATVAYNEQFF
TRBJ2-7	TRBV9	NA	15	once	TGTGCCAGCAGCGTAGTTGCAGGGGAGGGCCACGAGCAGTACTTC	CASSVVAGEGHEQYF
TRBJ2-1	TRBV7-6	TRBD1	14	NA	TGTGCCAGCAGCTTAGCGGGACAGGACAATGAGCAGTTCTTC	CASSLAGQDNEQFF
TRBJ1-1	TRBV5-6	TRBD1	15	NA	TGTGCCAGCAGTCATCCGGGACAGGGTTACACTGAAGCTTTCTTT	CASSHPGQGYTEAFF
TRBJ2-7	TRBV5-4	TRBD2	15	NA	TGTGCCAGCAGCTTGTCCCCCACGGCGGGGGACGAGCAGTACTTC	CASSLSPTAGDEQYF
TRBJ1-4	TRBV27	NA	18	NA	TGTGCCAGCAGTCCGGGCAGGGAGGGCGGTCCGACTAATGAAAAACTGTTTTTT	CASSPGREGGPTNEKLFF
TRBJ2-4	TRBV30	NA	13	NA	TGTGCCTGGAGTCGGTTAGCCAAAAACATTCAGTACTTC	CAWSRLAKNIQYF
TRBJ1-6	TRBV5-4	NA	16	NA	TGTGCCAGCAGCTTGACTGGGGGGAAATATAATTCACCCCTCCACTTT	CASSLTGGKYNSPLHF
TRBJ2-7	TRBV5-1	TRBD1	14	few	TGCGCCAGCAGCTTGGAACAGGGGTTCCACGAGCAGTACTTC	CASSLEQGFHEQYF
TRBJ2-6	TRBV30	NA	13	NA	TGTGCCTCGGACAGCTCTGGGGCCAACGTCCTGACTTTC	CASDSSGANVLTF
TRBJ1-1	TRBV5-1	NA	14	NA	TGCGCCAGCAGCTTGGAAGGGAGCGGGACTGAAGCTTTCTTT	CASSLEGSGTEAFF
TRBJ2-7	TRBV11-3	TRBD1	16	NA	TGTGCCAGCAGCCCCAACAGGGGGCTAAGCTCCTACGAGCAGTACTTC	CASSPNRGLSSYEQYF
TRBJ2-2	TRBV7-6	NA	17	once	TGTGCCAGCAGCCGGTATACAGGGAACTGGGACACCGGGGAGCTGTTTTTT	CASSRYTGNWDTGELFF
TRBJ2-3	TRBV7-2	TRBD2	15	NA	TGTGCCAGCAGCTTTCTGACGGGGGGAAGAGATACGCAGTATTTT	CASSFLTGGRDTQYF
TRBJ1-2	TRBV4-1	NA	15	NA	TGCGCCAGCAGCCAAGAGCCAGGGACAAACTATGGCTACACCTTC	CASSQEPGTNYGYTF
TRBJ2-2	TRBV5-6	TRBD1	15	once	TGTGCCAGCAGCTTTGGGACAGGGAACACCGGGGAGCTGTTTTTT	CASSFGTGNTGELFF
TRBJ1-3	TRBV30	NA	12	NA	TGTGCCTGGCAGGGCTCCGGAAACACCATATATTTT	CAWQGSGNTIYF
TRBJ2-4	TRBV27	NA	14	NA	TGTGCCAGCAGCCCGGTTGAGAACAAAAACATTCAGTACTTC	CASSPVENKNIQYF
TRBJ2-7	TRBV6-1	TRBD2	12	NA	TGTGCCAGCAGTACTAGCGCCTACGAGCAGTACTTC	CASSTSAYEQYF
TRBJ2-7	TRBV6-1	TRBD2	15	NA	TGTGCCAGCAGTGAACGGGCGGGGGAGATGTACGAGCAGTACTTC	CASSERAGEMYEQYF
TRBJ2-1	TRBV5-1	NA	18	NA	TGCGCCAGCAGCGGGGGGTTGTTAGACAGATATTCATACAATGAGCAGTTCTTC	CASSGGLLDRYSYNEQFF
TRBJ2-1	TRBV5-1	TRBD2	16	NA	TGCGCCAGCAGCTTGGATGGGACTAGGGCCTACAATGAGCAGTTCTTC	CASSLDGTRAYNEQFF
TRBJ2-1	TRBV5-1	TRBD2	17	NA	TGCGCCAGCAGCTTGGTGCCTAGCGGGAGTTCCTACAATGAGCAGTTCTTC	CASSLVPSGSSYNEQFF
TRBJ2-1	TRBV7-9	TRBD2	14	NA	TGTGCCAGCAGTCTAGCGGGGGGATACAATGAGCAGTTCTTC	CASSLAGGYNEQFF
TRBJ2-5	TRBV7-9	NA	16	NA	TGTGCCAGCAGCTTACCTCAGGGGAACAACCGAGAGACCCAGTACTTC	CASSLPQGNNRETQYF
TRBJ2-1	TRBV10-2	NA	18	NA	TGCGCCAGCAGTGGTTTATCTGGCGAAAGGAGCTCCTACAATGAGCAGTTCTTC	CASSGLSGERSSYNEQFF
TRBJ1-1	TRBV5-1	NA	15	NA	TGCGCCAGCAGCTCGGCCTGGACAGCGAACACTGAAGCTTTCTTT	CASSSAWTANTEAFF
TRBJ2-5	TRBV7-9	TRBD1	14	NA	TGTGCCAGCAGTGACCAGGGGGCAGGAGAGACCCAGTACTTC	CASSDQGAGETQYF
TRBJ1-2	TRBV6-1	NA	12	NA	TGTGCCAGCAGTGTGACGGAGTATGGCTACACCTTC	CASSVTEYGYTF
TRBJ2-2	TRBV12-5	NA	16	NA	TGTGCTAGTGGTTTGGGGCGGACTATTGGCACCGGGGAGCTGTTTTTT	CASGLGRTIGTGELFF
TRBJ1-2	TRBV6-5	NA	13	NA	TGTGCCAGCTGGCCCGGACAGAACTATGGCTACACCTTC	CASWPGQNYGYTF
TRBJ2-2	TRBV9	TRBD1	16	NA	TGTGCCAGCAGCGTAGGAGGCCGACAGGGCAGCGGGGAGCTGTTTTTT	CASSVGGRQGSGELFF
TRBJ1-1	TRBV19	NA	13	NA	TGTGCCAGTAGTATGTCGTCGAACACTGAAGCTTTCTTT	CASSMSSNTEAFF
TRBJ2-5	TRBV5-6	NA	12	NA	TGTGCCAGCAGCACGACAGCAGGAACCCAGTACTTC	CASSTTAGTQYF
TRBJ2-3	TRBV19	NA	13	NA	TGTGCCAGTAGGAATTCGGGCACAGATACGCAGTATTTT	CASRNSGTDTQYF
TRBJ2-7	TRBV6-5	NA	15	few	TGTGCCAGCAGTTACACAGGGTTTAGAACTAACGAGCAGTACTTC	CASSYTGFRTNEQYF
TRBJ1-1	TRBV29-1	NA	14	few	TGCAGCGTTGCACGGGTCTCCGAAGGAACTGAAGCTTTCTTT	CSVARVSEGTEAFF
TRBJ1-4	TRBV6-6	NA	15	NA	TGTGCCAGCAGACCCCCCGCCGGCGGGAATGAAAAACTGTTTTTT	CASRPPAGGNEKLFF
TRBJ1-1	TRBV14	TRBD1	15	NA	TGTGCCAGCAGCTTCTGGACAGGGATGAACACTGAAGCTTTCTTT	CASSFWTGMNTEAFF
TRBJ2-5	TRBV6-1	TRBD1	14	NA	TGTGCCAGCAGGGACAGGGAGGACCAAGAGACCCAGTACTTC	CASRDREDQETQYF
TRBJ2-2	TRBV30	TRBD2	13	NA	TGTGCCTGGATGCGGGAGCGACGGGGGGAGCTGTTTTTT	CAWMRERRGELFF
TRBJ1-3	TRBV5-8	NA	17	NA	TGTGCCAGCAGCTTGATGACAGGTTGGGAGTCGGGAAACACCATATATTTT	CASSLMTGWESGNTIYF
TRBJ2-3	TRBV2	TRBD1	12	NA	TGTGCCGGACAGGGTATCACAGATACGCAGTATTTT	CAGQGITDTQYF
TRBJ2-5	TRBV5-4	TRBD1	14	NA	TGTGCCAGCAGCTCCGGACAGGAGCAAGAGACCCAGTACTTC	CASSSGQEQETQYF
TRBJ2-4	TRBV14	NA	14	NA	TGTGCCAGCAGCCAAAGGGGAGCCAAAAACATTCAGTACTTC	CASSQRGAKNIQYF
TRBJ1-5	TRBV6-1	TRBD1	16	NA	TGTGCCAGCAGTGGCCCCTCTACAGGGGGCAATCAGCCCCAGCATTTT	CASSGPSTGGNQPQHF
TRBJ1-5	TRBV2	NA	13	NA	TGTGCCAGCACTCCAACTTCAAACCAGCCCCAGCATTTT	CASTPTSNQPQHF
TRBJ1-1	TRBV4-2	NA	15	NA	TGTGCCAGCAGCCAAGGCCAGGGGATGAACACTGAAGCTTTCTTT	CASSQGQGMNTEAFF
TRBJ2-7	TRBV18	NA	16	NA	TGTGCCAGCTCACCAAGAGGGGCAGGGGCGACCTACGAGCAGTACTTC	CASSPRGAGATYEQYF
TRBJ1-6	TRBV29-1	NA	16	NA	TGCGCGACCCACCCCTCGGAGGGCTCCTATAATTCACCCCTCCACTTT	CATHPSEGSYNSPLHF